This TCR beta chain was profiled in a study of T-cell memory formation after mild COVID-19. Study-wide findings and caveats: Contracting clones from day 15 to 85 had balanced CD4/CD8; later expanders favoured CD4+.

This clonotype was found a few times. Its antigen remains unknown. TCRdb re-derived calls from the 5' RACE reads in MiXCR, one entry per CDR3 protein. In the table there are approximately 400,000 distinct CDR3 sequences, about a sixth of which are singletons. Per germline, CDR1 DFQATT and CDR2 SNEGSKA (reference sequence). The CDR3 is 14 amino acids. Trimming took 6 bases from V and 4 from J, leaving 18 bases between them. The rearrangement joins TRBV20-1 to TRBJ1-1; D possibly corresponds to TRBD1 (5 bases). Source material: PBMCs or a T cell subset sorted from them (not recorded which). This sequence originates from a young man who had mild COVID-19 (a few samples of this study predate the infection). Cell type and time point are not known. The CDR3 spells CSAPAVIRGTEAFF. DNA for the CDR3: TGCAGTGCGCCGGCGGTCATTAGGGGCACTGAAGCTTTCTTT.